These 27 T cell receptor beta chains were all obtained from the same sample, sequenced in a study of shared clonotypes between healthy human individuals. CD45RO negativity and positive selection for CCR7 defined naive CD8 cells, a population that excluded terminally differentiated effector memory CD45RA+ cells. Produced via immunoSEQ multiplex PCR; TCRdb's table is partial and in-frame only. Of more than 2 million clones in the sample, approximately 95% were seen once. Material for sequencing was naive CD8+ T cells sorted from blood. These receptor sequences come from a man between 18 and 29 years old in good health.

The chain recombines TRBV5-1 with TRBJ1-2; the D gene is possibly TRBD1 (5 bases). V was pared by 6 bases and J by 1 base, with 7 bases between. Per germline, CDR1 SGHRS and CDR2 YFSETQ. The CDR3 totals 12 residues. The CDR3 nucleotides are TGCGCCAGCATGGGGGATAACTATGGCTACACCTTC. Its protein product is CASMGDNYGYTF.

As for this clone: Within the sample, other DNA sequences also encode this same CDR3. The chain combines TRBV6-5 with TRBJ2-7, with 7 bases that match TRBD2. With 5 bases clipped from V and 4 bases from J, the junction kept 2 bases outside the gene matches. The CDR3 length is 12 residues. Germline CDR1 reads MNHEY; CDR2 reads SVGAGI. The CDR3 nucleotides read TGTGCCAGCAGTCCTAGCGGTTACGAGCAGTACTTC. Protein sequence: CASSPSGYEQYF.

V usage is TRBV9 and J usage is TRBJ2-1, with 12 bases that match TRBD2. With 6 bases clipped from V and 9 bases from J, the junction kept 13 bases outside the gene matches. CDR1 and CDR2 (germline): SGDLS, YYNGEE. This CDR3 has 16 amino acids. CDR3 residues: CASIPETSGSLAEQFF. CDR3 coding DNA: TGTGCCAGCATCCCTGAGACTAGCGGGAGTCTGGCTGAGCAGTTCTTC.

The chain links TRBV9 to TRBJ2-7; TRBD2 aligns across 8 bases. There are 14 residues in the CDR3. Germline V gene data show CDR1 as SGDLS and CDR2 as YYNGEE. V lost 0 bases and J lost 5; bases outside the gene matches: 4. The chain's CDR3 is CASSVDGGVNEQYF. CDR3 sequence (DNA): TGTGCCAGCAGCGTAGACGGGGGGGTAAACGAGCAGTACTTC.

On this clone itself: The identical CDR3 is also encoded by other nucleotide sequences in the sample. The rearrangement uses TRBV7-9 and TRBJ2-7; no firm D call. The germline gives CDR1 SEHNR, CDR2 FQNEAQ (reference sequence). This CDR3 is built from 14 residues. Trimming shortened V by 1 base and J by 2 bases, and 9 bases separated the two germline ends. CDR3 loop: CASSLVGSTYEQYF. As DNA, the CDR3 is TGTGCCAGCAGCTTAGTTGGATCTACCTACGAGCAGTACTTC.

The J gene is TRBJ2-3, the V gene TRBV6-6; D could derive from TRBD1 or TRBD2 (5 bases each). The CDR3 runs 15 residues. The germline gives CDR1 MNHNY, CDR2 SVGAGI (reference sequence). The germline V and J ends were trimmed by 5 bases and 2 bases, with 14 bases remaining between them. In DNA form, the CDR3 reads TGTGCCAGCAGTCCCGGGACGGGCTACACAGATACGCAGTATTTT. Translation gives CASSPGTGYTDTQYF.

The chain carries TRBV6-4 and TRBJ2-7; no firm D call. V gave up 8 bases and J gave up 2 bases, with 16 bases separating them. This CDR3 contains 14 residues. Germline CDR1 reads MRHNA; CDR2 reads SNTAGT. The CDR3 protein is CASPLRLGTYEQYF. CDR3 bases: TGTGCCAGCCCTCTCCGGCTGGGAACCTACGAGCAGTACTTC.

Details on this clone: The sample has other DNA sequences that encode this CDR3 too. This chain joins TRBV30 and TRBJ2-1; no firm D call. This CDR3 region has 10 residues. CDR1 GTSNPN and CDR2 SVGIG come from the germline V gene (reference sequence). Trimming pared 2 bases from V and 9 bases from J, leaving 5 bases between. CDR3 coding DNA: TGTGCCTGGAGTCTCGGTGAGCAGTTCTTC. Translated, it gives CAWSLGEQFF.

The chain joins TRBV7-9 to TRBJ1-2; D gene uncertain. The CDR3 has 12 amino acids. Looked up from germline, CDR1 is SEHNR and CDR2 is FQNEAQ (reference sequence). V was cut by 1 base and J by 5 bases, with 5 bases left in between. CDR3 nucleotides: TGTGCCAGCAGCTTAGTGGAGTATGGCTACACCTTC. Protein product: CASSLVEYGYTF.

V usage is TRBV7-2 and J usage is TRBJ2-1; D is unresolved. The CDR3 sequence is 13 residues long. The V gene's germline CDR1 is SGHTA and CDR2 FQGNSA. Between the trimmed V and J ends, which lost 5 bases and 6 bases, there was a span of 11 bases. CDR3 sequence: CASSLSLSNEQFF. The CDR3 region has the DNA TGTGCCAGCAGCCTCTCCCTTTCCAATGAGCAGTTCTTC.

CDR3 sequence: CASSFLAGNYNEQFF. For the CDR3, the DNA is TGTGCCAGCAGCTTTCTAGCGGGCAACTACAATGAGCAGTTCTTC. This sequence joins TRBV5-4 and TRBJ2-1, with TRBD2 matching 8 bases. The junction had 4 bases not matched to a gene; V was cut back by 2 bases and J by 3 bases. This CDR3 region has 15 residues. Germline V gives CDR1 SGHNT, CDR2 YYREEE (reference sequence).

The chain carries TRBV15 and TRBJ1-4, with no clear D. Trimming pared 4 bases from V and 4 bases from J, leaving 13 bases between. The CDR3 has 15 residues. Germline V gene data show CDR1 as LNHNV and CDR2 as YYDKDF (reference sequence). The CDR3 region has the DNA TGTGCCACCAGCACCTCCGAAGCTAGTAATGAAAAACTGTTTTTT. It encodes CATSTSEASNEKLFF.

The J gene is TRBJ2-1, the V gene TRBV11-2, with D perhaps being TRBD1 or TRBD2 (5 bases each). CDR1 SGHAT and CDR2 FQNNGV come from the germline V gene. The CDR3 sequence is 14 residues long. V lost 5 bases and J 6 bases, leaving 14 bases between the germline ends. CDR3 amino acids: CASSPEDGTNEQFF. The CDR3 DNA reads as TGTGCCAGCAGCCCCGAGGACGGGACCAATGAGCAGTTCTTC.

In the case of this clone: Distinct nucleotide sequences in the sample also encode this CDR3. The chain employs TRBV5-1 and TRBJ1-1; D is uncertain. Germline V lookup: CDR1 SGHRS, CDR2 YFSETQ. The CDR3 extends over 15 amino acids. The V gene lost 0 bases and the J gene lost 0 bases, with 9 bases spanning the gap. The CDR3 DNA follows: TGCGCCAGCAGCTTGGCCCTGGGCATGAACACTGAAGCTTTCTTT. This sequence encodes CASSLALGMNTEAFF.

The V call is TRBV2, the J call TRBJ2-3; perhaps TRBD2 as D (5 bases). CDR3 size: 15 residues. Per germline, CDR1 SNHLY and CDR2 FYNNEI. V was cut by 5 bases and J by 2 bases, with 14 bases left in between. Here the CDR3 reads CASSSGTSITDTQYF. The CDR3 DNA sequence: TGTGCCAGCAGTAGCGGCACCTCCATCACAGATACGCAGTATTTT.

This chain links TRBV9 with TRBJ2-7; D unresolved. Germline CDR1 SGDLS, CDR2 YYNGEE. The CDR3 contains 15 residues. V gave up 0 bases and J gave up 3 bases, with 13 bases separating them. The CDR3: CASSVGVGSNYEQYF. CDR3 bases: TGTGCCAGCAGCGTAGGGGTAGGATCAAACTACGAGCAGTACTTC.

The gene calls are TRBV27 and TRBJ2-3; 7 bases line up with TRBD2. J gave up 10 bases and V 5 bases, and 12 bases lay outside the gene matches. The CDR3 runs to 14 residues. Germline V CDR1 and CDR2: MNHEY, SMNVEV (reference sequence). In nucleotides, the CDR3 is TGTGCCAGCAGTCTAAGACAGCCGGGGGGTGCGCAGTATTTT. Protein: CASSLRQPGGAQYF.

Regarding this clone: Other DNA sequences in the sample encode the same CDR3. The chain combines TRBV6-5 with TRBJ1-2; TRBD1 might be the D (5 bases). V dropped 0 bases and J dropped 6 bases, with 8 bases sitting between them. The CDR3 covers 13 residues. Germline-derived CDR1 and CDR2 are MNHEY and SVGAGI. This CDR3 is CASSYSEGDGYTF. CDR3 DNA sequence: TGTGCCAGCAGTTACTCTGAAGGGGATGGCTACACCTTC.

In this sample, this clone turned up a few times. The rearrangement joins TRBV7-9 to TRBJ1-2; D is ambiguous. The CDR3 covers 15 residues. The germline V gene has CDR1 SEHNR and CDR2 FQNEAQ (reference sequence). Deletions cut 5 bases from V and 0 bases from J, with 13 bases between. The CDR3 DNA follows: TGTGCCAGCAGCCCTCCCGACGGTCCTAACTATGGCTACACCTTC. Encoded protein: CASSPPDGPNYGYTF.

This chain connects TRBV13 to TRBJ2-2, with TRBD2 as a possible D gene (6 bases). Germline CDR1 PRHDT, CDR2 FYEKMQ (reference sequence). This CDR3 is built from 15 residues. Trimming shortened V by 5 bases and J by 2 bases, and 12 bases separated the two germline ends. CDR3 sequence reads: CASSAGTLNTGELFF. The CDR3 DNA reads TGTGCCAGCAGCGCCGGGACTCTTAACACCGGGGAGCTGTTTTTT.

The chain couples TRBV5-6 to TRBJ2-7; 8 bases are shared with TRBD2. The trim removed 4 bases at V and 3 bases at J, leaving 6 bases unmatched. Germline CDR1 is SGHDT and CDR2 is YYEEEE. The CDR3 is 14 residues long. CDR3 residues: CASSIGAGDYEQYF. DNA for the CDR3: TGTGCCAGCAGCATTGGAGCGGGAGACTACGAGCAGTACTTC.

The V and J genes are TRBV5-4 and TRBJ2-5; D is possibly TRBD2 (6 bases). CDR1 is SGHNT and CDR2 is YYREEE in the germline V gene (reference sequence). V dropped 0 bases and J dropped 2 bases, with 8 bases sitting between them. The CDR3 consists of 14 residues. The CDR3, as DNA: TGTGCCAGCAGCTTGGGACTAGTTCAAGAGACCCAGTACTTC. Amino acid sequence: CASSLGLVQETQYF.

CDR3 nucleotide sequence: TGTGCCAGCATCTACAAGCCAGGGTGGGAGACCCAGTACTTC. It encodes CASIYKPGWETQYF. This chain links TRBV2 with TRBJ2-5; weak D call: TRBD1 (5 bases). This CDR3 is built from 14 residues. V was pared by 7 bases and J by 5 bases, with 17 bases between. Per the germline V gene, CDR1 is SNHLY and CDR2 is FYNNEI. The variable domain in full, completed from reference TRBV2 and TRBJ2-5, reads EPEVTQTPSHQVTQMGQEVILRCVPISNHLYFYWYRQILGQKVEFLVSFYNNEISEKSEIFDDQFSVERPDGSNFTLKIRSTKLEDSAMYFCASIYKPGWETQYFGPGTRLLVL.

Only one count was recorded for this clone. Other nucleotide sequences from this sample produce the same CDR3. The chain uses TRBV5-6 and TRBJ2-2; D is unclear. Per the germline V gene, CDR1 is SGHDT and CDR2 is YYEEEE. CDR3 length equals 16 residues. V lost 0 bases and J lost 4, with 13 bases in between. The CDR3: CASSLAPGWGTGELFF. The CDR3 DNA reads TGTGCCAGCAGCTTGGCCCCTGGGTGGGGCACCGGGGAGCTGTTTTTT.

The rearrangement links TRBV2 to TRBJ2-3; TRBD2 agrees at 7 bases. This CDR3 is 17 amino acids long. After removal of 0 bases from V and 4 bases from J, the junction contained 10 bases not matched to a gene. Per germline, CDR1 SNHLY and CDR2 FYNNEI. The CDR3 coding sequence is TGTGCCAGCAGTGAAGCCGTCGGGAAGGGGAGGGCAGATACGCAGTATTTT. Translating it yields CASSEAVGKGRADTQYF.

The chain recombines TRBV27 with TRBJ2-7; a possible D gene is TRBD2 (6 bases). Germline V gene data show CDR1 as MNHEY and CDR2 as SMNVEV (reference sequence). The CDR3 spans 14 residues. V was cut by 5 bases and J by 3 bases, with 14 bases left in between. As DNA, the CDR3 is TGTGCCAGCAGTCCGGGACTCATTCTCTACGAGCAGTACTTC. Amino acid sequence: CASSPGLILYEQYF.

The gene calls are TRBV5-8 and TRBJ2-3; 9 bases fit TRBD2. Germline V gene data show CDR1 as SGHTS and CDR2 as YDEGEE. The junction had 8 bases not matched to a gene; V was cut back by 4 bases and J by 2 bases. The CDR3 spans 16 residues. The CDR3 DNA sequence: TGTGCCAGCAGCCCTTTGCTAGCGGGGTACACAGATACGCAGTATTTT. It yields the protein CASSPLLAGYTDTQYF.